These T cell receptor beta chains were read from a single sample in a study of T cell clones after liver transplantation. Generated by immunoSEQ multiplex PCR, the TCRdb table keeps only in-frame clones and is missing some. The sample contains 45,000 to 60,000 clones, 60% to 75% of which appear only once. This sample comprised CD4+ T cells from blood, obtained at the 22-month timepoint. The receptor source for this set is a human patient who received a liver transplant. A subset of T cells may come from the graft donor. The CDR3 runs from the conserved cysteine through the conserved F or W. D genes are given only for firm matches. Clone size is stated in some rows and not others, as once, few, many or a class when expanded.

d_call: .
clone_size: .
v_call: TRBV2
j_call: TRBJ1-5
cdr3_nt: TGTGCCAGCAATGGGGGACGGGGGGGCAATCAGCCCCAGCATTTT
cdr3_aa: CASNGGRGGNQPQHF

d_call: .
clone_size: .
v_call: TRBV10-3
j_call: TRBJ1-2
cdr3_nt: TGTGCCATCAGCTCCCAGGCGGACAGTTATGGTGGCTACACCTTC
cdr3_aa: CAISSQADSYGGYTF

d_call: .
clone_size: few
v_call: TRBV19
j_call: TRBJ2-5
cdr3_nt: TGTGCCAGTAGTAGATTTGCGAGGGGGCAAGAGACCCAGTACTTC
cdr3_aa: CASSRFARGQETQYF

d_call: TRBD1
clone_size: .
v_call: TRBV6-5
j_call: TRBJ1-2
cdr3_nt: TGTGCCAGCAGCTCCCAGGAGGGGGCGCGCGGCTACACCTTC
cdr3_aa: CASSSQEGARGYTF

d_call: TRBD1
clone_size: .
v_call: TRBV29-1
j_call: TRBJ1-1
cdr3_nt: TGCAGCGTTATCATAGGGGGCAGTTTAATGGAAGCTTTCTTT
cdr3_aa: CSVIIGGSLMEAFF

d_call: .
clone_size: once
v_call: TRBV10-1
j_call: TRBJ2-3
cdr3_nt: TGCGCCAGCAGTTTTTCTTCCGACACAGATACGCAGTATTTT
cdr3_aa: CASSFSSDTDTQYF

d_call: TRBD2
clone_size: .
v_call: TRBV2
j_call: TRBJ2-7
cdr3_nt: TGTGCCAGCAGTGTGGGGCGGGGGACCACCTACGAGCAGTACTTC
cdr3_aa: CASSVGRGTTYEQYF

d_call: TRBD1
clone_size: .
v_call: TRBV25-1
j_call: TRBJ1-2
cdr3_nt: TGTGCCAGCAGCTCATTCGGACAGGGTCCCTATGGCTACACCTTC
cdr3_aa: CASSSFGQGPYGYTF

d_call: .
clone_size: .
v_call: TRBV19
j_call: TRBJ2-1
cdr3_nt: TGTGCCAGTAGCCTTACCCTGGGAGTAACCTACAATGAGCAGTTCTTC
cdr3_aa: CASSLTLGVTYNEQFF

d_call: TRBD1
clone_size: once
v_call: TRBV6-1
j_call: TRBJ2-4
cdr3_nt: TGTGCCAGCAGTGAAGCCTCCGGACAGGGTGGAAACATTCAGTACTTC
cdr3_aa: CASSEASGQGGNIQYF

d_call: TRBD1
clone_size: .
v_call: TRBV7-2
j_call: TRBJ2-5
cdr3_nt: TGTGCCAGCAGCAGGGGGCGACAAGAGACCCAGTACTTC
cdr3_aa: CASSRGRQETQYF

d_call: .
clone_size: few
v_call: TRBV6-1
j_call: TRBJ2-1
cdr3_nt: TGTGCCAGCAGTGAATCGGGCGGGGCCCCCTACAATGAGCAGTTCTTC
cdr3_aa: CASSESGGAPYNEQFF

d_call: .
clone_size: .
v_call: TRBV5-4
j_call: TRBJ2-2
cdr3_nt: TGTGCCAGCAGCTCCAGGGGAACCGGGGAGCTGTTTTTT
cdr3_aa: CASSSRGTGELFF

d_call: TRBD1
clone_size: .
v_call: TRBV6-5
j_call: TRBJ2-7
cdr3_nt: TGTGCCAGCAGAGATAGGACAGGGGGCGCCTACGAGCAGTACTTC
cdr3_aa: CASRDRTGGAYEQYF

d_call: .
clone_size: few
v_call: TRBV9
j_call: TRBJ1-1
cdr3_nt: TGTGCCAGCAGCGTAAGCGGGGACACTGAAGCTTTCTTT
cdr3_aa: CASSVSGDTEAFF

d_call: .
clone_size: .
v_call: TRBV2
j_call: TRBJ1-5
cdr3_nt: TGTGCCAGCACCGGCGGAGGGGGTCGCAATCAGCCCCAGCATTTT
cdr3_aa: CASTGGGGRNQPQHF

d_call: .
clone_size: .
v_call: TRBV5-4
j_call: TRBJ1-5
cdr3_nt: TGTGCCAGCAGTTCTGGGGGCAGCAATCAGCCCCAGCATTTT
cdr3_aa: CASSSGGSNQPQHF

d_call: .
clone_size: few
v_call: TRBV19
j_call: TRBJ2-7
cdr3_nt: TGTGCCAGTAGGAGAGGCAGAGACTTCTACGAGCAGTACTTC
cdr3_aa: CASRRGRDFYEQYF

d_call: .
clone_size: .
v_call: TRBV28
j_call: TRBJ2-7
cdr3_nt: TGTGCCAGCAGTTTCCCAGGGCAGAGGGTTTCCAACGGGCGTCACGAGCAGTACTTC
cdr3_aa: CASSFPGQRVSNGRHEQYF

d_call: .
clone_size: few
v_call: TRBV9
j_call: TRBJ1-6
cdr3_nt: TGTGCCAGCAGCGTAGAGGGAGTGAGCTCCTATAATTCACCCCTCCACTTT
cdr3_aa: CASSVEGVSSYNSPLHF

d_call: TRBD2
clone_size: .
v_call: TRBV30
j_call: TRBJ2-3
cdr3_nt: TGTGCCTGGAGCCTAGGGACTAGCGGGAGCACAGATACGCAGTATTTT
cdr3_aa: CAWSLGTSGSTDTQYF

d_call: .
clone_size: .
v_call: TRBV14
j_call: TRBJ2-1
cdr3_nt: TGTGCCAGCAGCCAAAACGAGTGGGGACCCAAGAGGTCCTACAATGAGCAGTTCTTC
cdr3_aa: CASSQNEWGPKRSYNEQFF

d_call: .
clone_size: .
v_call: TRBV6-5
j_call: TRBJ2-2
cdr3_nt: TGTGCCAGCAGTTCGGGGCCTAGGGAAGGTTCCGGGGAGCTGTTTTTT
cdr3_aa: CASSSGPREGSGELFF

d_call: .
clone_size: once
v_call: TRBV27
j_call: TRBJ2-2
cdr3_nt: TGTGCCAGCAGTTTATCCGCAGGGAGCAACACCGGGGAGCTGTTTTTT
cdr3_aa: CASSLSAGSNTGELFF

d_call: .
clone_size: .
v_call: TRBV19
j_call: TRBJ2-2
cdr3_nt: TGTGCCAGTAGTATAGTACTGTTCACCGGGGAGCTGTTTTTT
cdr3_aa: CASSIVLFTGELFF

d_call: .
clone_size: .
v_call: TRBV7-9
j_call: TRBJ1-1
cdr3_nt: TGTGCCAGCAGCTACCTGAGGACTGAAGCTTTCTTT
cdr3_aa: CASSYLRTEAFF

d_call: .
clone_size: many
v_call: TRBV28
j_call: TRBJ1-5
cdr3_nt: TGTGCCACGTGGGCGCAAGATCAGCCCCAGCATTTT
cdr3_aa: CATWAQDQPQHF

d_call: TRBD2
clone_size: .
v_call: TRBV11-2
j_call: TRBJ2-7
cdr3_nt: TGTGCCAGCAGTACTCTAGCGGGGGGCTACGAGCAGTACTTC
cdr3_aa: CASSTLAGGYEQYF